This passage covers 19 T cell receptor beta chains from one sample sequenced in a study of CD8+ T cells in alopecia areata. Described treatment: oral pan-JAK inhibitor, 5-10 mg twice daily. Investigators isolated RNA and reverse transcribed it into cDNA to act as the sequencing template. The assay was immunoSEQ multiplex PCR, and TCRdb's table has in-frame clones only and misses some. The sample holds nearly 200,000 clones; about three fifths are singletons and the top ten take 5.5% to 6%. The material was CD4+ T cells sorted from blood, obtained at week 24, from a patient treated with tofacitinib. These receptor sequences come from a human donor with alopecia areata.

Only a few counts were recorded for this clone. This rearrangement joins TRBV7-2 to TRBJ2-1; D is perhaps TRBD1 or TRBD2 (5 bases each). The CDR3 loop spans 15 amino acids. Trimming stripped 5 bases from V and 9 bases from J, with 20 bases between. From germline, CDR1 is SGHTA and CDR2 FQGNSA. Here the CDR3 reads CASSGTGTGFGEQFF. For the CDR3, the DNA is TGTGCCAGCAGCGGCACCGGGACGGGTTTTGGTGAGCAGTTCTTC.

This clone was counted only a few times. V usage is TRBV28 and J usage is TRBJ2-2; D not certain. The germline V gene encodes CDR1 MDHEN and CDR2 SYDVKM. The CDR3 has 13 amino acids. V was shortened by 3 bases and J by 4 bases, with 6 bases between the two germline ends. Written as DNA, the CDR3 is TGTGCCAGCAGTTTCCGGCCCACCGGGGAGCTGTTTTTT. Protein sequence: CASSFRPTGELFF.

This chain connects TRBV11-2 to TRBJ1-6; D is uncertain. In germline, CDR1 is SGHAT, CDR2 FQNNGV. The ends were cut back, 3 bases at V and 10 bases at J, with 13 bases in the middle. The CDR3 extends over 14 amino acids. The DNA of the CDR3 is TGTGCCAGCAGCTTTGGCAGGTTCAGCTCACCCCTCCACTTT. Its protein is CASSFGRFSSPLHF. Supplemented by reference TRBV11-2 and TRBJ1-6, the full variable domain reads EAGVAQSPRYKIIEKRQSVAFWCNPISGHATLYWYQQILGQGPKLLIQFQNNGVVDDSQLPKDRFSAERLKGVDSTLKIQPAKLEDSAVYLCASSFGRFSSPLHFGNGTRLTVT.

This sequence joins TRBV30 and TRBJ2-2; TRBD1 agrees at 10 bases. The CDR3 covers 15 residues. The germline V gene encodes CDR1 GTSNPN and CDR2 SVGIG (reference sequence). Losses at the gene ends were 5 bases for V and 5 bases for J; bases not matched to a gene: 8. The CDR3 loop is CAWVPGQGRTGELFF. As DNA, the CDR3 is TGTGCCTGGGTTCCGGGACAGGGGAGAACCGGGGAGCTGTTTTTT.

This CDR3 reads CASSQAPGQQETQYF. Here the CDR3 DNA reads TGCGCCAGCAGCCAAGCCCCGGGACAGCAAGAGACCCAGTACTTC. J is TRBJ2-5 and V is TRBV4-3; 7 bases fit TRBD1. Losses at the gene ends were 1 base for V and 2 bases for J; bases not matched to a gene: 4. CDR3 length equals 15 residues. Germline values: CDR1 LGHNA, CDR2 YSLEER.

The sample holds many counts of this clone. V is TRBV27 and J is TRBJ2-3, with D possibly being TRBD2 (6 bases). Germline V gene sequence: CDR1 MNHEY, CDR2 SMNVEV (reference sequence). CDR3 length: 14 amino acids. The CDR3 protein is CVTMWEARTDTQYF. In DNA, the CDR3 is TGTGTCACCATGTGGGAGGCACGCACAGATACGCAGTATTTT.

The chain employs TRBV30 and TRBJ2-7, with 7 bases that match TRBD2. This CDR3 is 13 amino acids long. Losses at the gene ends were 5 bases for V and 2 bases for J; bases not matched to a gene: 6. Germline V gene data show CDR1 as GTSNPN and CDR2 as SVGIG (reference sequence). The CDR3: CAWVSAGAYEQYF. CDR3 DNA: TGTGCCTGGGTCTCGGCGGGAGCCTACGAGCAGTACTTC.

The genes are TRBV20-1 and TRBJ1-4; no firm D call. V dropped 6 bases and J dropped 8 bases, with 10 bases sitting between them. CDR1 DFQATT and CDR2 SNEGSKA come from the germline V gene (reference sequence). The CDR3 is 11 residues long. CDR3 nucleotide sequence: TGCAGTGCCCCCGACCGGGAAAAACTGTTTTTT. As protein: CSAPDREKLFF.

The CDR3 coding sequence is TGTGCCAGCAGACTGTCCGGGGGCGCGGATGGCTACACCTTC. Amino acid sequence: CASRLSGGADGYTF. The chain joins TRBV7-9 to TRBJ1-2; D might be TRBD1 (6 bases). CDR3 length equals 14 residues. CDR1 is SEHNR, CDR2 FQNEAQ, per germline (reference sequence). Trimming stripped 6 bases from V and 6 bases from J, with 17 bases between. The variable domain in full, completed from reference TRBV7-9 and TRBJ1-2, reads DTGVSQNPRHKITKRGQNVTFRCDPISEHNRLYWYRQTLGQGPEFLTYFQNEAQLEKSRLLSDRFSAERPKGSFSTLEIQRTEQGDSAMYLCASRLSGGADGYTFGSGTRLTVV.

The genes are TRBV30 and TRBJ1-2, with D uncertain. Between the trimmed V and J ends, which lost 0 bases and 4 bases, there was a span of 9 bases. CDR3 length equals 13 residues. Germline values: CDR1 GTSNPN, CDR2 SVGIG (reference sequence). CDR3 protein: CAWSVHRSYGYTF. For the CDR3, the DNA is TGTGCCTGGAGTGTACACCGCTCCTATGGCTACACCTTC.

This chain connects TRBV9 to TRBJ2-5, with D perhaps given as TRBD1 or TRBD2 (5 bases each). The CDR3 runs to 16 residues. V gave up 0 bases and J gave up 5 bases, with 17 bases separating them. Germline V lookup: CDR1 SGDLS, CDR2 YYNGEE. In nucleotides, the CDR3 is TGTGCCAGCAGCGTAGCCGGGACGGACCCTGGGGAGACCCAGTACTTC. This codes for CASSVAGTDPGETQYF.

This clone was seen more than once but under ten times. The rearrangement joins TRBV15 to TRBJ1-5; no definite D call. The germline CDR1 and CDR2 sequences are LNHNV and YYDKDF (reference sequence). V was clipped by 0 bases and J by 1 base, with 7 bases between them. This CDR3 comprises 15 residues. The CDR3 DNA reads TGTGCCACCAGCAGAGATCCTGGAAGCAATCAGCCCCAGCATTTT. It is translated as CATSRDPGSNQPQHF.

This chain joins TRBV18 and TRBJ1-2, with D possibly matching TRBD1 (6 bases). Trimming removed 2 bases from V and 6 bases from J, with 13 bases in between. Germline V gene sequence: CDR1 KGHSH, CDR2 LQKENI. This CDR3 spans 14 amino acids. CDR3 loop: CASSPDRTSNGYTF. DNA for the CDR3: TGTGCCAGCTCACCAGACAGGACGAGTAATGGCTACACCTTC. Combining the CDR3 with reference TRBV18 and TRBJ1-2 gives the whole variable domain NAGVMQNPRHLVRRRGQEARLRCSPMKGHSHVYWYRQLPEEGLKFMVYLQKENIIDESGMPKERFSAEFPKEGPSILRIQQVVRGDSAAYFCASSPDRTSNGYTFGSGTRLTVV.

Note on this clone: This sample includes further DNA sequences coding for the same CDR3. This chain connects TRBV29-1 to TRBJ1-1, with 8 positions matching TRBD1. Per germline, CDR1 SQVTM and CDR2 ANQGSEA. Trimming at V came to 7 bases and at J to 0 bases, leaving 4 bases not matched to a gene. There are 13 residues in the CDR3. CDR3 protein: CSGDRGLNTEAFF. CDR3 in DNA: TGCAGCGGCGACAGGGGCCTGAACACTGAAGCTTTCTTT.

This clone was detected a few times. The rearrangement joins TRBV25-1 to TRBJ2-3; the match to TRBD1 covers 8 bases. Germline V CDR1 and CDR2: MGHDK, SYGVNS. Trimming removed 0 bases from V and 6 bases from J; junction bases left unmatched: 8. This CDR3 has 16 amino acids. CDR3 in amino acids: CASSEYGRQGADTQYF. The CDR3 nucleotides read TGTGCCAGCAGTGAATACGGAAGGCAGGGGGCGGATACGCAGTATTTT. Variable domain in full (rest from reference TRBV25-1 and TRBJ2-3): EADIYQTPRYLVIGTGKKITLECSQTMGHDKMYWYQQDPGMELHLIHYSYGVNSTEKGDLSSESTVSRIRTEHFPLTLESARPSHTSQYLCASSEYGRQGADTQYFGPGTRLTVL.

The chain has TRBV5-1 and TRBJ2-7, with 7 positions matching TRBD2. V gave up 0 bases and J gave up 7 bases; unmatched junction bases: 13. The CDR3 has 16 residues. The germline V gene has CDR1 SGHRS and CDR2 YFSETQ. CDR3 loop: CASSLVEAGEAGEQYF. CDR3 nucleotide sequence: TGCGCCAGCAGCTTGGTGGAGGCGGGAGAGGCGGGGGAGCAGTACTTC.

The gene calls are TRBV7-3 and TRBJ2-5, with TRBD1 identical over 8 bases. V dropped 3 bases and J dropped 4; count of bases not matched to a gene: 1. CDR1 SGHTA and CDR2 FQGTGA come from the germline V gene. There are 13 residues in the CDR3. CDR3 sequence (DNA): TGTGCCAGCAGCTTCAGGGGGCCAGAGACCCAGTACTTC. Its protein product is CASSFRGPETQYF.

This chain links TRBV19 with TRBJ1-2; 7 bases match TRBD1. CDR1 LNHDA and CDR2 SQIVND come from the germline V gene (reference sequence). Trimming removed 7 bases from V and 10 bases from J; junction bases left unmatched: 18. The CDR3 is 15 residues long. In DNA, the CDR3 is TGTGCCAGTACCCAAGCTCCAGGGGGGCGAGTCGTCTACACCTTC. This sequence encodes CASTQAPGGRVVYTF.

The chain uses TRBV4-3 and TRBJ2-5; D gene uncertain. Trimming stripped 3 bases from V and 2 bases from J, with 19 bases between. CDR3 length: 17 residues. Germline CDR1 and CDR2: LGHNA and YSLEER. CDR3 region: CASSHLGPATIQETQYF. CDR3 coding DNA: TGCGCCAGCAGCCATCTCGGACCCGCAACGATTCAAGAGACCCAGTACTTC.